The 23 T cell receptor beta chains reported below all come from one sample, sequenced in a study of cytomegalovirus exposure and HLA in healthy donors. The PCR contained 60 Vbeta and 13 Jbeta primers. Sequencing used immunoSEQ multiplex PCR; TCRdb keeps in-frame clones, though not all of them. This table has about 120,000 clones, over 65% appearing once. Sequencing used PBMCs. The receptors come from a man younger than 40 in good health and CMV-seronegative.

The chain uses TRBV4-3 and TRBJ2-7, with D possibly TRBD2 on 5 matching bases. Germline values: CDR1 LGHNA, CDR2 YSLEER. Trimming cost V 0 bases and J 6 bases, with 9 bases left between them. The CDR3 covers 13 residues. The chain's CDR3 is CASSQETGFEQYF. CDR3 nucleotides: TGCGCCAGCAGCCAAGAAACGGGGTTCGAGCAGTACTTC.

The chain is built from TRBV5-1 and TRBJ1-1, with 10 nucleotides matching TRBD1. CDR1 and CDR2 (germline): SGHRS, YFSETQ. The CDR3 is 16 residues long. J lost 1 base, V lost 3 bases, and 6 bases had no gene match. In DNA form, the CDR3 reads TGCGCCAGCAGCTCGGGGACAGGGGTCGAGAACACTGAAGCTTTCTTT. Residues: CASSSGTGVENTEAFF.

The chain is built from TRBV5-6 and TRBJ2-7; a weak D match, TRBD1 (5 bases). Trimming left V 0 bases short and J 1 base short, with 11 bases between. There are 15 residues in the CDR3. In germline, CDR1 is SGHDT, CDR2 YYEEEE. The CDR3 region has the DNA TGTGCCAGCAGCTTGGCCCAGGGTTTGTCCTACGAGCAGTACTTC. Translated: CASSLAQGLSYEQYF.

The chain links TRBV28 to TRBJ1-2; TRBD1 aligns across 7 bases. Trimming removed 5 bases from V and 2 bases from J; junction bases left unmatched: 2. Germline CDR1 reads MDHEN; CDR2 reads SYDVKM. The CDR3 totals 13 residues. CDR3 coding DNA: TGTGCCAGCAGTGTGACAGGGAACTATGGCTACACCTTC. Translating gives CASSVTGNYGYTF.

The V and J genes are TRBV4-3 and TRBJ1-2; 7 nucleotides align to TRBD1. The V and J ends lost 4 bases and 1 base, in that order; junction bases with no gene match: 6. Germline CDR1 reads LGHNA; CDR2 reads YSLEER. The CDR3 has 15 amino acids. The CDR3 loop is CASSRGTADNYGYTF. The CDR3 DNA reads as TGCGCCAGCAGCCGAGGGACAGCTGATAACTATGGCTACACCTTC.

The rearrangement uses TRBV4-3 and TRBJ2-3; 9 bases are a match to TRBD2. Germline V lookup: CDR1 LGHNA, CDR2 YSLEER. The V and J ends lost 2 bases and 2 bases, in that order; junction bases with no gene match: 2. CDR3 size: 15 residues. CDR3 region: CASSQSGGLTDTQYF. The CDR3 DNA follows: TGCGCCAGCAGCCAAAGCGGGGGGCTCACAGATACGCAGTATTTT.

There are a few counts of this clone. The chain joins TRBV28 to TRBJ1-5, with 7 bases aligning to TRBD1. The trim removed 2 bases at V and 2 bases at J, leaving 0 bases unmatched. The CDR3 has 14 residues. The germline V gene has CDR1 MDHEN and CDR2 SYDVKM. DNA of the CDR3: TGTGCCAGCAGTTTAGACAGGGGCAATCAGCCCCAGCATTTT. Residues: CASSLDRGNQPQHF.

J is TRBJ1-5 and V is TRBV10-3, with 7 bases matching TRBD1. The trim removed 2 bases at V and 6 bases at J, leaving 4 bases unmatched. From germline, CDR1 is ENHRY and CDR2 SYGVKD. The CDR3 totals 14 residues. The CDR3 here is CAISETGASQPQHF. CDR3 DNA sequence: TGTGCCATCAGTGAGACAGGGGCCAGTCAGCCCCAGCATTTT.

The J gene is TRBJ2-7, the V gene TRBV25-1; a weak D match, TRBD1 (6 bases). The V and J ends lost 4 bases and 2 bases respectively, with 12 bases between them. Germline CDR1 and CDR2: MGHDK and SYGVNS. The CDR3 is 14 amino acids. The CDR3 sequence: CASSGTGHPYEQYF. CDR3 nucleotide sequence: TGTGCCAGCAGTGGAACAGGGCACCCCTACGAGCAGTACTTC.

The chain combines TRBV25-1 with TRBJ2-3; D is possibly TRBD2 (5 bases). CDR3 size: 12 residues. V lost 10 bases and J 6 bases, leaving 14 bases between the germline ends. Germline values: CDR1 MGHDK, CDR2 SYGVNS. CDR3 DNA: TGTGCCACCACTAGTTTCGGGGATACGCAGTATTTT. This translates into CATTSFGDTQYF. Full variable domain (missing parts from reference TRBV25-1 and TRBJ2-3): EADIYQTPRYLVIGTGKKITLECSQTMGHDKMYWYQQDPGMELHLIHYSYGVNSTEKGDLSSESTVSRIRTEHFPLTLESARPSHTSQYLCATTSFGDTQYFGPGTRLTVL.

This clone has only a few counts. The chain employs TRBV5-1 and TRBJ1-5; 8 positions match TRBD1. The trim removed 4 bases at V and 0 bases at J, leaving 9 bases unmatched. This CDR3 region has 17 residues. Per the germline V gene, CDR1 is SGHRS and CDR2 is YFSETQ. CDR3 sequence (DNA): TGCGCCAGCAGCATACGGGACAGGAACCCTAGCAATCAGCCCCAGCATTTT. Residues: CASSIRDRNPSNQPQHF.

This sequence joins TRBV19 and TRBJ1-1; 9 bases map to TRBD1. From germline, CDR1 is LNHDA and CDR2 SQIVND (reference sequence). This CDR3 has 15 amino acids. V dropped 5 bases and J dropped 4; count of bases not matched to a gene: 8. CDR3: CASSSLGTGSTEAFF. Written as DNA, the CDR3 is TGTGCCAGTAGTTCCCTCGGGACAGGGTCCACTGAAGCTTTCTTT.

This clone was counted a single time. The CDR3: CASSQAMGQIYEQYF. As DNA, the CDR3 is TGTGCCAGCAGCCAAGCGATGGGACAGATATACGAGCAGTACTTC. The genes are TRBV14 and TRBJ2-7; TRBD1 matches 7 bases. The trim removed 1 base at V and 4 bases at J, leaving 7 bases unmatched. The CDR3 runs to 15 residues. CDR1 is SGHDN and CDR2 is FVKESK in the germline V gene.

The DNA for the CDR3 is TGTGCCAGCAGCTCGACAGGGATCACTGAAGCTTTCTTT. As protein: CASSSTGITEAFF. This chain connects TRBV5-6 to TRBJ1-1, with 7 bases aligning to TRBD1. The V and J ends lost 3 bases and 4 bases, in that order; junction bases with no gene match: 3. Germline CDR1 is SGHDT and CDR2 is YYEEEE. The CDR3 contains 13 residues.

This clone was seen once. The CDR3 here is CAWMGRGGTDTQYF. The CDR3 coding sequence is TGTGCCTGGATGGGGCGGGGGGGCACAGATACGCAGTATTTT. V and J are TRBV30 and TRBJ2-3, with 8 nucleotides matching TRBD2. J was trimmed by 1 base and V by 4 bases; bases with no gene match: 4. Germline CDR1 reads GTSNPN; CDR2 reads SVGIG (reference sequence). This CDR3 is built from 14 residues.

The CDR3 DNA reads as TGTGCCAGCAGTGAATTCAGGGCAACTAATGAAAAACTGTTTTTT. Translation gives CASSEFRATNEKLFF. The chain couples TRBV6-1 to TRBJ1-4, with D maybe TRBD1 (5 bases). The CDR3 is 15 residues long. Germline lookup yields CDR1 MNHNS and CDR2 SASEGT. With 2 bases removed from V and 0 bases from J, the gap between germline ends came to 7 bases.

This chain connects TRBV28 to TRBJ1-5; tentatively, D is TRBD1 (6 bases). The V gene's germline CDR1 is MDHEN and CDR2 SYDVKM. The CDR3 covers 13 residues. The V end lost 5 bases, the J end lost 3 bases, and 8 bases lay between the germline ends. The CDR3 loop is CASSRQANQPQHF. The CDR3 nucleotides are TGTGCCAGCAGTCGACAGGCCAATCAGCCCCAGCATTTT.

V and J are TRBV27 and TRBJ1-2; 9 positions match TRBD1. Germline lookup yields CDR1 MNHEY and CDR2 SMNVEV (reference sequence). This CDR3 has 17 amino acids. The junction had 13 bases not matched to a gene; V was cut back by 3 bases and J by 5 bases. The CDR3 bases are TGTGCCAGCAGTTTCACTACAGGGGGCGCGGTAGATTATGGCTACACCTTC. This translates into CASSFTTGGAVDYGYTF.

The chain combines TRBV27 with TRBJ2-7, with 10 nucleotides matching TRBD1. V trimming: 2 bases; J trimming: 1 base; junction bases outside the gene matches: 8. The CDR3 totals 17 residues. Germline values: CDR1 MNHEY, CDR2 SMNVEV (reference sequence). CDR3 protein: CASSLVGWGQGSYEQYF. CDR3 nucleotides: TGTGCCAGCAGTTTAGTCGGGTGGGGACAGGGGTCCTACGAGCAGTACTTC.

V and J are TRBV6-5 and TRBJ1-5; D is perhaps TRBD1 (6 bases). Germline CDR1 MNHEY, CDR2 SVGAGI. The CDR3 runs to 16 residues. The germline V and J ends were trimmed by 4 bases and 2 bases, with 15 bases remaining between them. CDR3 sequence: CASSSGTGRGNQPQHF. CDR3 sequence (DNA): TGTGCCAGCAGTTCCGGAACAGGGAGGGGCAATCAGCCCCAGCATTTT.

This chain links TRBV9 with TRBJ2-2; 7 bases fit TRBD2. This CDR3 comprises 16 residues. Trimming took 0 bases from V and 1 from J; bases not matched to a gene: 3. Germline V gives CDR1 SGDLS, CDR2 YYNGEE. This chain's CDR3 is CASSVGSSGNTGELFF. CDR3 DNA sequence: TGTGCCAGCAGCGTAGGTTCTAGCGGGAACACCGGGGAGCTGTTTTTT.

V usage is TRBV5-1 and J usage is TRBJ1-4; 7 bases align to TRBD1. The V and J ends lost 4 bases and 4 bases, in that order; junction bases with no gene match: 4. The CDR3 runs 14 residues. Looked up from germline, CDR1 is SGHRS and CDR2 is YFSETQ. This chain's CDR3 is CASSLGQFNEKLFF. CDR3 nucleotide sequence: TGCGCCAGCAGCCTGGGACAGTTTAATGAAAAACTGTTTTTT. Full variable domain (rest looked up from reference TRBV5-1 and TRBJ1-4): KAGVTQTPRYLIKTRGQQVTLSCSPISGHRSVSWYQQTPGQGLQFLFEYFSETQRNKGNFPGRFSGRQFSNSRSEMNVSTLELGDSALYLCASSLGQFNEKLFFGSGTQLSVL.

This rearrangement joins TRBV7-9 to TRBJ2-7; D is possibly TRBD1 (6 bases). Trimming took off 4 bases at V and 5 bases at J, with 15 bases between the two ends. Per the germline V gene, CDR1 is SEHNR and CDR2 is FQNEAQ (reference sequence). This CDR3 contains 14 residues. The CDR3 nucleotides are TGTGCCAGCAGCTCAGACCACAGGGTCCACGAGCAGTACTTC. This codes for CASSSDHRVHEQYF. Together with reference TRBV7-9 and TRBJ2-7, the CDR3 gives the full variable domain: DTGVSQNPRHKITKRGQNVTFRCDPISEHNRLYWYRQTLGQGPEFLTYFQNEAQLEKSRLLSDRFSAERPKGSFSTLEIQRTEQGDSAMYLCASSSDHRVHEQYFGPGTRLTVT.